One sample yielded the 29 T cell receptor beta chains listed below, sequenced in a study of T cell responses to AZD1222 COVID-19 vaccine. Only in-frame clones appear in the TCRdb table, and some are missing; sequencing was by immunoSEQ multiplex PCR. The sample holds roughly 140,000 clones, roughly 88% seen once. The sample consisted of peripheral blood, taken on day 0 of AZD1222 vaccination. Receptors originate from an adult in good health.

The genes are TRBV4-3 and TRBJ1-1; tentative D call: TRBD1 (6 bases). The V end lost 1 base, the J end lost 1 base, and 13 bases lay between the germline ends. The CDR3 has 16 residues. The V gene's germline CDR1 is LGHNA and CDR2 YSLEER. The CDR3 bases are TGCGCCAGCAGCCAAGCCCGAGGACAGTCGAACACTGAAGCTTTCTTT. It is translated as CASSQARGQSNTEAFF.

This clone was observed once. The chain has TRBV19 and TRBJ1-5; no clear D. V lost 5 bases and J lost 2, with 7 bases in between. CDR1 is LNHDA, CDR2 SQIVND, per germline (reference sequence). This CDR3 is built from 13 residues. Here the CDR3 reads CASSARGNQPQHF. The CDR3, as DNA: TGTGCCAGTAGTGCCCGGGGCAATCAGCCCCAGCATTTT.

This clone appeared a single time. The rearrangement links TRBV21-1 to TRBJ2-1; the D call in the table, TRBD2, was not verified against the DNA. TRBV21-1 constitutes a pseudogene. The CDR3 has 16 amino acids. In DNA, the CDR3 is TGTGCCAGCAGCAAAGGAAACCGGACGGGATACAATGAGCAGTTCTTC. This codes for CASSKGNRTGYNEQFF.

The chain employs TRBV18 and TRBJ1-4; 7 bases match TRBD1. V gave up 6 bases and J gave up 2 bases; unmatched junction bases: 6. CDR1 and CDR2 (germline): KGHSH, LQKENI. The CDR3 totals 15 residues. The CDR3 loop is CASSHLDRTNEKLFF. In DNA, the CDR3 is TGTGCCAGCTCCCATTTGGACAGGACTAATGAAAAACTGTTTTTT.

The chain recombines TRBV7-8 with TRBJ1-5; D perhaps matches TRBD1 (6 bases). Germline CDR1 is SGHVS and CDR2 is FQNEAQ. The CDR3 runs to 14 residues. The V and J ends lost 4 bases and 2 bases respectively, with 9 bases between them. The CDR3 region has the DNA TGTGCCAGCAGCTCACAGGGTGGCAATCAGCCCCAGCATTTT. Its protein is CASSSQGGNQPQHF.

V usage is TRBV13 and J usage is TRBJ2-7; 9 positions match TRBD1. J gave up 4 bases and V 5 bases, and 3 bases lay outside the gene matches. The CDR3 is 13 residues long. The germline V gene encodes CDR1 PRHDT and CDR2 FYEKMQ (reference sequence). For the CDR3, the DNA is TGTGCCAGCAGCCGCGGACAGGGGTACGAGCAGTACTTC. Translated: CASSRGQGYEQYF.

V usage is TRBV9 and J usage is TRBJ2-3; D not resolved. CDR1 is SGDLS and CDR2 is YYNGEE in the germline V gene. V lost 4 bases and J lost 6, with 9 bases in between. The length of the CDR3 is 12 residues. CDR3: CASSPIGDTQYF. CDR3 coding DNA: TGTGCCAGCAGCCCAATAGGGGATACGCAGTATTTT.

The chain has TRBV7-2 and TRBJ2-7; TRBD2 matches 7 bases. V was pared by 1 base and J by 0 bases, with 0 bases of the junction left unmatched. This CDR3 region has 14 residues. Germline assignment: CDR1 SGHTA and CDR2 FQGNSA. The CDR3 protein is CASSLGLASYEQYF. DNA for the CDR3: TGTGCCAGCAGCTTAGGACTAGCCTCCTACGAGCAGTACTTC.

The gene calls are TRBV7-9 and TRBJ1-5, with TRBD1 matching 8 bases. There are 17 residues in the CDR3. CDR1 is SEHNR, CDR2 FQNEAQ, per germline (reference sequence). With V trimmed by 4 bases and J by 2 bases, 10 bases remained unmatched. The CDR3 protein is CASSSGQGRRGNQPQHF. Written as DNA, the CDR3 is TGTGCCAGCAGCTCCGGACAGGGCCGAAGGGGCAATCAGCCCCAGCATTTT.

V usage is TRBV15 and J usage is TRBJ2-1, with D perhaps TRBD2 (7 bases). Germline CDR1 is LNHNV and CDR2 is YYDKDF (reference sequence). Trimming cost V 3 bases and J 5 bases, with 23 bases left between them. The CDR3 contains 18 residues. CDR3 sequence: CATSSGGRGGGPHNEQFF. Here the CDR3 DNA reads TGTGCCACCAGCAGTGGGGGTAGAGGGGGAGGGCCTCACAATGAGCAGTTCTTC.

The V call is TRBV2, the J call TRBJ1-2, with TRBD1 matching over 7 bases. Unmatched junction bases numbered 5, after V lost 7 bases and J lost 0 bases. Germline CDR1 SNHLY, CDR2 FYNNEI. CDR3 size: 14 residues. The CDR3 protein is CASTRQGANYGYTF. Here the CDR3 DNA reads TGTGCCAGCACGCGACAGGGTGCTAACTATGGCTACACCTTC.

This clone was counted a few times. The rearrangement uses TRBV19 and TRBJ1-1, with D possibly being TRBD1 (5 bases). The CDR3 loop spans 19 amino acids. The germline V gene has CDR1 LNHDA and CDR2 SQIVND (reference sequence). Trimming stripped 2 bases from V and 6 bases from J, with 28 bases between. Written as DNA, the CDR3 is TGTGCCAGTAGTATATTGGTGGCGACAGTACCCAGAACAAGGGCTGAAGCTTTCTTT. The encoded protein is CASSILVATVPRTRAEAFF. Combining the CDR3 with reference TRBV19 and TRBJ1-1 gives the whole variable domain DGGITQSPKYLFRKEGQNVTLSCEQNLNHDAMYWYRQDPGQGLRLIYYSQIVNDFQKGDIAEGYSVSREKKESFPLTVTSAQKNPTAFYLCASSILVATVPRTRAEAFFGQGTRLTVV.

The chain uses TRBV10-1 and TRBJ1-1; tentatively, D is TRBD1 (5 bases). From germline, CDR1 is WNHNN and CDR2 SYGVQD (reference sequence). V was pared by 7 bases and J by 7 bases, with 16 bases between. The CDR3 loop spans 13 amino acids. CDR3 bases: TGCGCCAGCACTAGGGGTGGGGCAGTTGAAGCTTTCTTT. Translation: CASTRGGAVEAFF.

This clone was counted once. The chain is built from TRBV10-3 and TRBJ2-7, with D possibly TRBD2 on 5 matching bases. V was cut by 6 bases and J by 5 bases, with 14 bases left in between. Germline CDR1 reads ENHRY; CDR2 reads SYGVKD. The CDR3 is 13 residues long. The DNA of the CDR3 is TGTGCCATCAGGGGTAGCGCGACGGACGAGCAGTACTTC. Amino acid sequence: CAIRGSATDEQYF.

This chain's CDR3 is CAWSPLGLAGETQYF. DNA of the CDR3: TGTGCCTGGAGTCCCCTGGGACTAGCGGGAGAGACCCAGTACTTC. This chain links TRBV30 with TRBJ2-5; 12 nucleotides line up with TRBD2. Germline assignment: CDR1 GTSNPN and CDR2 SVGIG (reference sequence). Trimming at V came to 2 bases and at J to 4 bases, leaving 5 bases not matched to a gene. CDR3 length: 15 residues. The entire variable domain, with the rest obtained from reference TRBV30 and TRBJ2-5, is as follows: SQTIHQWPATLVQPVGSPLSLECTVEGTSNPNLYWYRQAAGRGLQLLFYSVGIGQISSEVPQNLSASRPQDRQFILSSKKLLLSDSGFYLCAWSPLGLAGETQYFGPGTRLLVL.

The chain recombines TRBV6-1 with TRBJ2-7; no firm D call. CDR3 length equals 15 residues. Trimming shortened V by 0 bases and J by 0 bases, and 9 bases separated the two germline ends. Germline values: CDR1 MNHNS, CDR2 SASEGT. The CDR3 region is CASSEALPSSYEQYF. In DNA form, the CDR3 reads TGTGCCAGCAGTGAAGCGCTTCCTAGCTCCTACGAGCAGTACTTC.

V is TRBV7-2 and J is TRBJ1-2; D remains ambiguous. V lost 1 base, J lost 0 bases, and 21 bases lay in between. Germline V gene data show CDR1 as SGHTA and CDR2 as FQGNSA. The CDR3 covers 19 residues. CDR3 amino acids: CASSLEPLGRAPSNYGYTF. DNA of the CDR3: TGTGCCAGCAGCTTAGAGCCCTTAGGGAGGGCGCCTTCTAACTATGGCTACACCTTC.

The chain couples TRBV4-2 to TRBJ1-2, with no clear D. The CDR3 totals 15 residues. Germline CDR1 and CDR2: LGHNA and YNFKEQ. V lost 1 base and J 4 bases, leaving 13 bases between the germline ends. This CDR3 reads CASSQGGGNPYGYTF. The CDR3 DNA reads as TGTGCCAGCAGCCAAGGGGGAGGGAACCCCTATGGCTACACCTTC.

The gene calls are TRBV2 and TRBJ1-4, with D possibly TRBD1 on 5 matching bases. The CDR3 runs 16 residues. The V end lost 9 bases, the J end lost 3 bases, and 20 bases lay between the germline ends. Germline V CDR1 and CDR2: SNHLY, FYNNEI. Here the CDR3 reads CASWERGRQANEKLFF. The CDR3 DNA follows: TGTGCCAGTTGGGAGAGGGGCCGACAAGCTAATGAAAAACTGTTTTTT.

The count of this clone is one. This chain connects TRBV4-3 to TRBJ1-2; the D is unclear. The CDR3 is 16 amino acids. V lost 4 bases and J lost 3, with 18 bases in between. Germline CDR1 reads LGHNA; CDR2 reads YSLEER. The DNA of the CDR3 is TGCGCCAGCAGCCGAACCGGGCCCCGCGCTGACTATGGCTACACCTTC. Amino acids: CASSRTGPRADYGYTF.

The rearrangement uses TRBV2 and TRBJ2-1; 13 bases fit TRBD2. Per germline, CDR1 SNHLY and CDR2 FYNNEI. The J segment lost 9 bases and the V segment lost 5 bases, leaving 7 bases of the junction unmatched. The CDR3 extends over 15 amino acids. The CDR3 DNA reads TGTGCCAGCAGTTTACTAGCGGGAGGGGGGAGTGAGCAGTTCTTC. Its translation: CASSLLAGGGSEQFF.

This clone was seen only once. This sequence joins TRBV9 and TRBJ2-7, with D possibly being TRBD1 or TRBD2 (5 bases each). V gave up 0 bases and J gave up 6 bases, with 10 bases separating them. CDR1 and CDR2 from the germline V gene are SGDLS and YYNGEE. This CDR3 comprises 13 residues. This chain's CDR3 is CASSVGGASEQYF. As DNA, the CDR3 is TGTGCCAGCAGCGTAGGAGGGGCCTCCGAGCAGTACTTC. Together with reference TRBV9 and TRBJ2-7, the CDR3 gives the full variable domain: DSGVTQTPKHLITATGQRVTLRCSPRSGDLSVYWYQQSLDQGLQFLIQYYNGEERAKGNILERFSAQQFPDLHSELNLSSLELGDSALYFCASSVGGASEQYFGPGTRLTVT.

This chain joins TRBV19 and TRBJ1-6; possible D gene TRBD1, 5 bases. Germline V gene sequence: CDR1 LNHDA, CDR2 SQIVND (reference sequence). This CDR3 is 13 amino acids long. V was cut by 7 bases and J by 10 bases, with 14 bases left in between. CDR3 DNA: TGTGCCAGTACGAGGGCGCGGGGCTCACCCCTCCACTTT. This gives the protein CASTRARGSPLHF.

V and J are TRBV7-3 and TRBJ2-3; TRBD2 aligns across 8 bases. Germline V gives CDR1 SGHTA, CDR2 FQGTGA. CDR3 length equals 15 residues. The trim removed 1 base at V and 2 bases at J, leaving 2 bases unmatched. DNA of the CDR3: TGTGCCAGCAGCTTAAGCGGGAGGCTCACAGATACGCAGTATTTT. It specifies CASSLSGRLTDTQYF.

The chain couples TRBV5-4 to TRBJ1-2; D possibly corresponds to TRBD1 (6 bases). V was clipped by 4 bases and J by 6 bases, with 16 bases between them. Germline CDR1 reads SGHNT; CDR2 reads YYREEE (reference sequence). This CDR3 contains 14 residues. CDR3 sequence (DNA): TGTGCCAGCAGCCGTAGGGGGAGGGCTGATGGCTACACCTTC. Translating gives CASSRRGRADGYTF.

The J gene is TRBJ1-5, the V gene TRBV27; 7 bases are shared with TRBD1. Germline lookup yields CDR1 MNHEY and CDR2 SMNVEV (reference sequence). The CDR3 consists of 16 residues. Trimming at V came to 2 bases and at J to 2 bases, leaving 6 bases not matched to a gene. The CDR3 protein is CASSLRQGYGNQPQHF. The CDR3 DNA reads TGTGCCAGCAGTTTACGACAGGGATACGGCAATCAGCCCCAGCATTTT.

The sample holds one count of this clone. V usage is TRBV7-8 and J usage is TRBJ1-4, with TRBD1 identical over 7 bases. CDR1 SGHVS and CDR2 FQNEAQ come from the germline V gene. V lost 3 bases, J lost 7 bases, and 5 bases stayed unmatched. This CDR3 spans 14 amino acids. CDR3 residues: CASSFGRGSEKLFF. The CDR3 bases are TGTGCCAGCAGCTTCGGCAGGGGGTCTGAAAAACTGTTTTTT.

The chain joins TRBV11-2 to TRBJ2-1; 11 bases map to TRBD2. The V segment lost 1 base and the J segment 0 bases; nucleotides outside the gene matches: 2. CDR1 and CDR2 (germline): SGHAT, FQNNGV. The CDR3 runs to 17 residues. The CDR3 protein is CASSLGLAGPSYNEQFF. The CDR3 DNA sequence: TGTGCCAGCAGCTTAGGACTAGCGGGACCCTCCTACAATGAGCAGTTCTTC.

CDR3 nucleotides: TGTGCCTGGAGGAAAGTCGGTGGGGGGAAGGACTATGGCTACACCTTC. This gives the protein CAWRKVGGGKDYGYTF. V is TRBV30 and J is TRBJ1-2, with a tentative D call TRBD1 (5 bases). Germline CDR1 GTSNPN, CDR2 SVGIG (reference sequence). CDR3 length equals 16 residues. V lost 3 bases to trimming and J lost 3 bases, with 20 bases between them.